What follows describes a single T cell receptor (beta chain). Its antigen is unknown. Clones were sequenced by immunoSEQ multiplex PCR, and TCRdb holds only the in-frame ones, with some missing. Altogether tens of thousands of clones are present, 40% to 55% being singletons, with the ten largest covering 15% to 20%. This sample was taken from a study of radiation and T cells in renal cell carcinoma. Study-level results: Top tumor clonotypes rose in blood 2 weeks post-radiation, then contracted. Compared with controls, irradiated tumors showed greater TCR clonality.

V was pared by 2 bases and J by 7 bases, with 11 bases between. The CDR3 consists of 14 residues. From germline, CDR1 is SEHNR and CDR2 FQNEAQ (reference sequence). The treatment denotes: 15 Gy SBRT to primary tumor, nephrectomy 4 weeks later. The receptor was isolated from a woman between 50 and 59 years old with renal cell carcinoma. Sequenced here: tumor tissue, sampled from a patient whose treatment included radiotherapy and nephrectomy. The V gene is TRBV7-9, the J gene TRBJ2-2; unclear D gene. The CDR3 spells CASSLSPLDGELFF. Written as DNA, the CDR3 is TGTGCCAGCAGCTTAAGTCCCCTTGACGGGGAGCTGTTTTTT.